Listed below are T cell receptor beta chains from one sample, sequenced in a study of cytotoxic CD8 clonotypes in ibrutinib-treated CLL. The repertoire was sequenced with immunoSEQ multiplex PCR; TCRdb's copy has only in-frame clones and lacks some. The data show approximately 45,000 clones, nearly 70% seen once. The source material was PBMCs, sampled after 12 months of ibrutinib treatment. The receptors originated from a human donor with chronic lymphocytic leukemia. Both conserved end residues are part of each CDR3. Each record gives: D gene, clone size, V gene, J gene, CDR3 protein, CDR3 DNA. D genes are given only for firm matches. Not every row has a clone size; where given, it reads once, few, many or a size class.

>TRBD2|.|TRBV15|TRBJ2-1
CATSRDLGGRINEQFF
TGTGCCACCAGCAGAGATCTTGGCGGGAGGATAAATGAGCAGTTCTTC
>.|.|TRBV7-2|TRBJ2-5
CASSLTGTEKTQYF
TGTGCCAGCAGCTTAACGGGAACAGAGAAGACCCAGTACTTC
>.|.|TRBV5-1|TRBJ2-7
CASSYPGPSTF
TGCGCCAGCAGCTACCCCGGACCCTCGACCTTC
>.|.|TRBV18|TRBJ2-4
CASSPLVWGERNIQYF
TGTGCCAGCTCACCACTAGTGTGGGGGGAGAGAAACATTCAGTACTTC
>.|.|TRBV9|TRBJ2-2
CASSTGPPTTKIGELFF
TGTGCCAGCAGCACAGGTCCCCCGACTACCAAGATTGGGGAGCTGTTTTTT
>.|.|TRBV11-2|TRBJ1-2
CASSPELNYGYTF
TGTGCCAGCAGCCCAGAGCTTAACTATGGCTACACCTTC
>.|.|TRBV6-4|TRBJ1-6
CASSASSQGNSPLHF
TGTGCCAGCAGTGCTTCTTCCCAGGGGAATTCACCCCTCCACTTT
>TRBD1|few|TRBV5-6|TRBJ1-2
CASSYRRTGEGGYTF
TGTGCCAGCAGCTATCGACGGACAGGGGAAGGCGGCTACACCTTC
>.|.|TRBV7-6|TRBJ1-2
CASSSQSAGSYGYTF
TGTGCCAGCAGCTCCCAGAGCGCAGGGAGCTATGGCTACACCTTC
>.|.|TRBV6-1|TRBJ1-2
CASSEAGQPLTGGYTF
TGTGCCAGCAGTGAAGCAGGACAGCCTTTAACAGGGGGCTACACCTTC
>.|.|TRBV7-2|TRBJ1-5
CASSLGSGMYQPQHF
TGTGCCAGCAGCTTAGGATCAGGGATGTATCAGCCCCAGCATTTT
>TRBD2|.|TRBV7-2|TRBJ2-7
CASSLPAGGPSYEQYF
TGTGCCAGCAGCTTACCGGCGGGAGGGCCCTCCTACGAGCAGTACTTC
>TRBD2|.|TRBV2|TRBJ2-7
CATQREGLDEQYF
TGTGCCACTCAGCGGGAGGGCCTGGACGAGCAGTACTTC
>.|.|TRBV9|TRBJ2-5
CASSGSGVGQETQYF
TGTGCCAGCAGCGGATCGGGGGTAGGTCAAGAGACCCAGTACTTC
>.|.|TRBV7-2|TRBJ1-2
CASSLAVGEGYGYTF
TGTGCCAGCAGCTTAGCGGTAGGGGAAGGCTATGGCTACACCTTC
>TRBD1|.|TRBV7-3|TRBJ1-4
CASSYRTGPNEKLFF
TGTGCCAGCAGCTATCGGACAGGGCCGAATGAAAAACTGTTTTTT
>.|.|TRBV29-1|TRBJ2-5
CSVVERGRETQYF
TGCAGCGTTGTCGAGCGAGGGAGGGAGACCCAGTACTTC
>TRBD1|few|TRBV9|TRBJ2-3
CASSAGQGPDTQYF
TGTGCCAGCAGCGCGGGACAGGGCCCAGATACGCAGTATTTT
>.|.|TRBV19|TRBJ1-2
CASSIEGLGYTF
TGTGCCAGTAGTATAGAAGGGCTTGGCTACACCTTC
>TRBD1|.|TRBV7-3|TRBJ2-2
CASRPGTGSTGELFF
TGTGCCAGCAGACCCGGGACAGGTAGCACCGGGGAGCTGTTTTTT
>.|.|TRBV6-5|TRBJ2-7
CASSEARSEQYF
TGTGCCAGCAGTGAAGCTAGATCCGAGCAGTACTTC
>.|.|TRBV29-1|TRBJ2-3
CSVAQGNGDTQYF
TGCAGCGTGGCCCAGGGGAACGGGGATACGCAGTATTTT
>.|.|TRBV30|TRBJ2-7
CACSPAVNRVSNEQYF
TGTGCCTGCTCCCCCGCGGTCAACAGGGTATCTAACGAGCAGTACTTC
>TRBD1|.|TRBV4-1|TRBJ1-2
CASSRQGSEYGYTF
TGCGCCAGCAGCCGACAGGGATCGGAATATGGCTACACCTTC
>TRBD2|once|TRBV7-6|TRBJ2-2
CASSPELSGRANTGELFF
TGTGCCAGCAGCCCCGAACTAAGCGGGAGGGCGAACACCGGGGAGCTGTTTTTT
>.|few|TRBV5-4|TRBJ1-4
CASSLGGTGEKLFF
TGTGCCAGCAGCTTGGGAGGGACTGGTGAAAAACTGTTTTTT
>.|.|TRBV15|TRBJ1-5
CATSSSGAREPQHF
TGTGCCACCAGCAGTTCAGGGGCGAGGGAGCCCCAGCATTTT
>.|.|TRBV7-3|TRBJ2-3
CASSRSDTQYF
TGTGCCAGCAGCCGGTCGGATACGCAGTATTTT
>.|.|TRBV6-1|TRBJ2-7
CASSGDGDYEQYF
TGTGCCAGCAGTGGGGACGGGGACTACGAGCAGTACTTC
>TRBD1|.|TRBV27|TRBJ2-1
CASSLGGAGGFRNEQFF
TGTGCCAGCAGTTTAGGCGGGGCAGGGGGCTTTCGTAATGAGCAGTTCTTC
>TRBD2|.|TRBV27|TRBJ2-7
CASSWVAGLSYEQYF
TGTGCCAGCAGTTGGGTAGCGGGACTTTCCTACGAGCAGTACTTC
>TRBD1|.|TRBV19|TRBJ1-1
CASTASRDRAGTEAFF
TGTGCCAGTACTGCGTCCCGGGACAGGGCCGGCACTGAAGCTTTCTTT
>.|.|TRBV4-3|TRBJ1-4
CASSQESAVRGKLFF
TGCGCCAGCAGCCAAGAATCGGCGGTTCGGGGAAAACTGTTTTTT
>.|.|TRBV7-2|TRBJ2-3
CASSFGLSTDTQYF
TGTGCCAGCAGCTTCGGACTATCCACAGATACGCAGTATTTT
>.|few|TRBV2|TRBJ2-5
CASRSGTAASETQYF
TGTGCCAGCAGATCGGGGACGGCTGCAAGTGAGACCCAGTACTTC
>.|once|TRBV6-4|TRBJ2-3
CASSRGPAEDTQYF
TGTGCCAGCAGCCGAGGACCAGCGGAAGATACGCAGTATTTT
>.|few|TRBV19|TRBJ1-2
CASRLTLANYGYTF
TGTGCCAGTCGGCTTACCCTCGCTAACTATGGCTACACCTTC
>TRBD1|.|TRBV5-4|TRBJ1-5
CASSLAGGSNQPQHF
TGTGCCAGCAGCTTGGCAGGGGGGAGCAATCAGCCCCAGCATTTT
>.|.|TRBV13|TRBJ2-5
CASSLKPGETQYF
TGTGCCAGCAGCTTGAAGCCGGGAGAGACCCAGTACTTC
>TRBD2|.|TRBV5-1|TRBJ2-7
CASSVWREGPYEQYF
TGCGCCAGCAGCGTCTGGAGGGAGGGCCCGTACGAGCAGTACTTC
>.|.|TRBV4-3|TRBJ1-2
CASSQGVNYGYTF
TGCGCCAGCAGCCAAGGAGTAAACTATGGCTACACCTTC
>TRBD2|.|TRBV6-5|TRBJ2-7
CASRTSGTYEQYF
TGTGCCAGCAGGACTAGCGGTACCTACGAGCAGTACTTC
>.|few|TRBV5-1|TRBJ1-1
CASSLAGGTWAEAFF
TGCGCCAGCAGCTTGGCGGGGGGAACTTGGGCCGAAGCTTTCTTT
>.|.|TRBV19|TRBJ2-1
CASSTGVGAYNEQFF
TGTGCCAGTAGTACAGGGGTGGGGGCCTACAATGAGCAGTTCTTC
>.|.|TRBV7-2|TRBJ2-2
CASSLRGVGNGELFF
TGTGCCAGCAGCTTAAGGGGAGTAGGGAACGGGGAGCTGTTTTTT
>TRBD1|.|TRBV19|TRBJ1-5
CASSTGTGAFSPFNRNQPQHF
TGTGCCAGTAGTACAGGGACAGGGGCATTCTCCCCTTTTAATCGCAATCAGCCCCAGCATTTT
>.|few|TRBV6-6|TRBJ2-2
CASTLLGVEIGELFF
TGTGCCAGCACCCTACTAGGAGTTGAGATCGGGGAGCTGTTTTTT
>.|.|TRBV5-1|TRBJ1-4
CASKGRDNEKLFF
TGCGCCAGCAAAGGCCGGGATAATGAAAAACTGTTTTTT
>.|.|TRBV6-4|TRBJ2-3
CASSKPGQGTDTQYF
TGTGCCAGCAGCAAACCGGGCCAAGGGACAGATACGCAGTATTTT
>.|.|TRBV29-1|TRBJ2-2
CSVVREDTGELFF
TGCAGCGTTGTGAGGGAAGACACCGGGGAGCTGTTTTTT
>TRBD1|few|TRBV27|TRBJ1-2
CASSSTGGGGGYTF
TGTGCCAGCAGTTCGACAGGGGGCGGAGGTGGCTACACCTTC
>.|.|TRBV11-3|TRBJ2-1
CASSIGLGQATYNEQFF
TGTGCCAGCAGCATAGGGTTAGGTCAGGCCACCTACAATGAGCAGTTCTTC
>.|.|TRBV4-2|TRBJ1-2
CASSLDPSGANYGYTF
TGTGCCAGCAGCCTGGACCCCTCCGGGGCAAACTATGGCTACACCTTC
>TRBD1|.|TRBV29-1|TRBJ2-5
CSTLQGAKETQYF
TGCAGCACCCTGCAGGGGGCGAAAGAGACCCAGTACTTC